This TCR beta chain was identified during a study of T cell responses to AZD1222 COVID-19 vaccine. Study in general: Second-dose recipients at about 4 or about 12 weeks were treated as one pooled group. Study results and caveats: Most donors were white British and more were female, and clonal diversity was possibly underestimated. Spike-specific TCR breadth and depth rose after two AZD1222 doses. Unmutated variant regions are reportedly targeted by nearly half of spike-specific TCRs.

This CDR3 has 13 amino acids. Trimming pared 5 bases from V and 1 base from J, leaving 8 bases between. Looked up from germline, CDR1 is SNHLY and CDR2 is FYNNEI. This clone was seen more than once but under ten times. Antigen unknown. Some clones are missing from TCRdb's copy, which holds only in-frame ones; the method was immunoSEQ multiplex PCR. The data hold about 120,000 clones, with about 85% observed a single time. The source was peripheral blood, collected on day 0 of AZD1222 vaccination. The chain couples TRBV2 to TRBJ1-1, with D possibly TRBD1 on 6 matching bases. The TCR originated in an adult in good health. The CDR3 nucleotides are TGTGCCAGCAGTTCGGACAGGAACACTGAAGCTTTCTTT. It codes for CASSSDRNTEAFF.